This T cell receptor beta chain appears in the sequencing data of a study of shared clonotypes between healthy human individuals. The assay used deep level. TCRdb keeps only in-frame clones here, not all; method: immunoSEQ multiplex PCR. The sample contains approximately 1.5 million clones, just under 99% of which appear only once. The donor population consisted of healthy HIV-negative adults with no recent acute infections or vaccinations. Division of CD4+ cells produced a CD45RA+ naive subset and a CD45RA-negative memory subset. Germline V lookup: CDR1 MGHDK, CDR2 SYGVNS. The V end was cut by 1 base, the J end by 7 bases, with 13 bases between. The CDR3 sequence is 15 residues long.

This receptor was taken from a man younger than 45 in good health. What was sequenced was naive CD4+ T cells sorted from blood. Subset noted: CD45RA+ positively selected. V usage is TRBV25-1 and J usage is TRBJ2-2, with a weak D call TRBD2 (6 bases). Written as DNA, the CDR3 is TGTGCCAGCAGTGAATTCCGCGGGAAAGGCGGGGAGCTGTTTTTT. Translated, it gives CASSEFRGKGGELFF. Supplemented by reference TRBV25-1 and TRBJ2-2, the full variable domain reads EADIYQTPRYLVIGTGKKITLECSQTMGHDKMYWYQQDPGMELHLIHYSYGVNSTEKGDLSSESTVSRIRTEHFPLTLESARPSHTSQYLCASSEFRGKGGELFFGEGSRLTVL.